Listed below are T cell receptor beta chains from one sample, sequenced in a study of regulatory T cells. Method: immunoSEQ multiplex PCR; TCRdb's copy keeps in-frame clones and lacks some. The sample contains roughly 15,000 clones, roughly 82% of which appear only once. Specimen: conventional CD4+ T cells sorted from blood. The receptors here all came from a person aged 25 to 39 with CD3G deficiency. Both conserved end residues are trimmed from each CDR3. The D gene is left open where the match is weak.

v_gene	j_gene	d_gene	CDR3aa
TRBV6-1	TRBJ2-4	TRBD1	ASSETGQALAKNIQY
TRBV10-3	TRBJ1-2	-	AIKRGKDYGYT
TRBV5-1	TRBJ2-3	TRBD2	ASGSGRVPSTDTQY
TRBV28	TRBJ1-5	-	ASRTWGRGSNQPQH
TRBV6-5	TRBJ1-6	-	ASSYRGTSPLH
TRBV28	TRBJ1-6	-	ASSFTGVNSPLH
TRBV6-1	TRBJ2-7	-	ASSGAGTLNYEQY
TRBV6-1	TRBJ1-2	-	ASSERVGRGYT
TRBV27	TRBJ2-6	-	ASSPRGTPGANVLT
TRBV5-1	TRBJ1-2	-	ASSADFYGYT
TRBV28	TRBJ1-2	TRBD1	ASSLAPGTGFYGYT
TRBV28	TRBJ1-5	TRBD1	ASSSGTGGAGNNQPQH
TRBV7-9	TRBJ2-3	TRBD1	ASSVDRADTQY
TRBV18	TRBJ1-3	-	ASSRGNTIY
TRBV6-5	TRBJ2-7	TRBD2	ASSAGGGGAYEQY